These 19 T cell receptor beta chains were sequenced from one sample in a study of vaccination and CD4 T cells after COVID-19. These receptors have no identified antigens. Treatment of the sample: approximately 9-day PBMC culture with coronavirus spike peptide pools or control peptides (ViraFEST assay). Sequenced with the Oncomine TCR Beta short-read assay was DNA taken from cultured CD4+ T cells. TCRdb reprocessed the PCR reads with MiXCR, giving one entry per CDR3 protein. This table has 15,000 to 25,000 distinct CDR3 sequences, around 50% appearing once. Sequencing input: CD4+ T cells from blood, cultured in vitro. The receptors were gathered from a human donor who had recovered from COVID-19.

The rearrangement links TRBV6-1 to TRBJ1-6, with TRBD1 matching over 10 bases. Germline V gives CDR1 MNHNS, CDR2 SASEGT. CDR3 length: 16 amino acids. J lost 10 bases, V lost 4 bases, and 10 bases had no gene match. The CDR3, as DNA: TGTGCCAGCAGTGGAACCGGGACAGGGGACGAGTCACCCCTCCACTTT. This codes for CASSGTGTGDESPLHF.

This clonotype has more than one count but fewer than ten. The chain links TRBV6-1 to TRBJ2-5, with TRBD2 matching over 9 bases. Germline V lookup: CDR1 MNHNS, CDR2 SASEGT. This CDR3 comprises 13 residues. J gave up 4 bases and V 6 bases, and 3 bases lay outside the gene matches. The CDR3 DNA reads as TGTGCCAGCAGAACGACTAGCGGAGAGACCCAGTACTTC. The encoded protein is CASRTTSGETQYF.

The DNA of the CDR3 is TGTGCCAGCAGGGAGCAGATCCTGAACACTGAAGCTTTCTTT. Its protein is CASREQILNTEAFF. The chain uses TRBV12-3 or TRBV12-4 and TRBJ1-1; no clear D gene. The V end was cut by 6 bases, the J end by 0 bases, with 11 bases between. The length of the CDR3 is 14 residues.

This clonotype was seen only a few times. The rearrangement joins TRBV20-1 to TRBJ2-4, with 14 bases matching TRBD2. Germline V gene lookup returns CDR1 DFQATT and CDR2 SNEGSKA (reference sequence). The CDR3 extends over 17 amino acids. The V segment lost 6 bases and the J segment 6 bases; nucleotides outside the gene matches: 13. In DNA, the CDR3 is TGCAGTGCGATAAGTCCGCGACTAGCGGGAGGGCCAAACATTCAGTACTTC. Translated: CSAISPRLAGGPNIQYF.

Here the CDR3 reads CASSYGGGVNTGELFF. Here the CDR3 DNA reads TGTGCCAGCAGCTACGGGGGGGGGGTAAACACCGGGGAGCTGTTTTTT. The rearrangement links TRBV7-2 to TRBJ2-2, with 8 bases lining up with TRBD2. Germline V lookup: CDR1 SGHTA, CDR2 FQGNSA. The V segment lost 4 bases and the J segment 2 bases; nucleotides outside the gene matches: 6. The CDR3 extends over 16 amino acids.

This clonotype has just a few counts. V is TRBV20-1 and J is TRBJ2-7, with 9 bases aligning to TRBD2. Trimming cost V 8 bases and J 6 bases; bases outside gene matches: 11. The CDR3 contains 13 residues. The germline V gene has CDR1 DFQATT and CDR2 SNEGSKA (reference sequence). The CDR3 DNA follows: TGCAGTTGCGGGCTAGCGGGAATCTTCGAGCAGTACTTC. Protein product: CSCGLAGIFEQYF.

The chain employs TRBV28 and TRBJ1-2; D is possibly TRBD1 (6 bases). CDR1 and CDR2 from the germline V gene are MDHEN and SYDVKM. V was trimmed by 7 bases and J by 8 bases, leaving 17 bases between them. The CDR3 extends over 13 amino acids. The CDR3 nucleotides read TGTGCCAGCACCCAAGCAGGGGTGTTGGGCTACACCTTC. Amino acid sequence: CASTQAGVLGYTF.

This clonotype occurred a few times. The chain recombines TRBV14 with TRBJ1-1; D is ambiguous. Trimming left V 3 bases short and J 1 base short, with 6 bases between. CDR1 SGHDN and CDR2 FVKESK come from the germline V gene. The length of the CDR3 is 13 residues. CDR3 coding DNA: TGTGCCAGCAGCCAGGTTGGGAACACTGAAGCTTTCTTT. Its protein is CASSQVGNTEAFF.

The sample holds a few counts of this clonotype. The genes are TRBV10-2 and TRBJ2-5, with TRBD2 identical over 8 bases. The CDR3 consists of 14 residues. Looked up from germline, CDR1 is WSHSY and CDR2 is SAAADI. Trimming at V came to 6 bases and at J to 3 bases, leaving 6 bases not matched to a gene. This CDR3 is CASRPLAAKETQYF. CDR3 bases: TGCGCCAGCAGGCCACTAGCGGCCAAAGAGACCCAGTACTTC.

This clonotype was counted between two and nine times. V gene TRBV25-1 combines with J gene TRBJ2-7, with D possibly TRBD1 on 6 matching bases. V lost 2 bases and J lost 0, with 14 bases in between. The germline gives CDR1 MGHDK, CDR2 SYGVNS. The CDR3 spans 16 residues. CDR3 sequence (DNA): TGTGCCAGCAGTGAAGTGACAGGCCGAAGCTCCTACGAGCAGTACTTC. Amino acids: CASSEVTGRSSYEQYF.

The gene calls are TRBV7-2 and TRBJ2-7, with 14 bases that match TRBD2. CDR3 length: 15 residues. From germline, CDR1 is SGHTA and CDR2 FQGNSA. The trim removed 4 bases at V and 10 bases at J, leaving 9 bases unmatched. The DNA of the CDR3 is TGTGCCAGCAGCTATGCCGGGACTAGCGGGAGAGCCCAGTACTTC. Its translation: CASSYAGTSGRAQYF.

The rearrangement joins TRBV20-1 to TRBJ2-1, with D perhaps matching TRBD1 or TRBD2 (5 bases each). The CDR3 is 16 amino acids. From germline, CDR1 is DFQATT and CDR2 SNEGSKA (reference sequence). Trimming left V 0 bases short and J 0 bases short, with 12 bases between. The CDR3, as DNA: TGCAGTGCTAGAGATGTGTCGGGGCGCTCCTACAATGAGCAGTTCTTC. Amino acid sequence: CSARDVSGRSYNEQFF.

The chain is built from TRBV7-2 and TRBJ2-2; D is uncertain. The CDR3 has 15 amino acids. Germline V gene sequence: CDR1 SGHTA, CDR2 FQGNSA. V shed 3 bases and J shed 6 bases, with 14 bases lying between them. The CDR3 protein is CASSLGSSRAGELFF. DNA of the CDR3: TGTGCCAGCAGCTTGGGGTCCAGCCGGGCCGGGGAGCTGTTTTTT.

The chain recombines TRBV5-1 with TRBJ1-1, with D perhaps TRBD1 (5 bases). Trimming removed 4 bases at V and 4 bases at J, with 14 bases between. Germline V lookup: CDR1 SGHRS, CDR2 YFSETQ. This CDR3 spans 14 amino acids. Here the CDR3 DNA reads TGCGCCAGCAGCGAGGGACTTGGTGGCACTGAAGCTTTCTTT. Translation: CASSEGLGGTEAFF.

This clonotype has more than one count but fewer than ten. The chain couples TRBV11-2 to TRBJ1-2; D is unresolved. V lost 1 base and J lost 2, with 2 bases in between. Germline assignment: CDR1 SGHAT and CDR2 FQNNGV. The CDR3 contains 12 residues. CDR3 coding DNA: TGTGCCAGCAGCTTAGTGAACTATGGCTACACCTTC. Protein sequence: CASSLVNYGYTF.

The CDR3 DNA reads as TGTGCCAGCAGTTTAAGGGACAGGGGATACAATTCACCCCTCCACTTT. This encodes CASSLRDRGYNSPLHF. The chain uses TRBV27 and TRBJ1-6, with TRBD1 matching over 10 bases. The CDR3 is made up of 16 amino acids. CDR1 and CDR2 from the germline V gene are MNHEY and SMNVEV (reference sequence). The J segment lost 7 bases and the V segment lost 2 bases, leaving 5 bases of the junction unmatched.

The J gene is TRBJ2-3, the V gene TRBV28; D might be TRBD2 (6 bases). The CDR3 extends over 13 amino acids. The germline V gene encodes CDR1 MDHEN and CDR2 SYDVKM. V was clipped by 5 bases and J by 2 bases, with 8 bases between them. CDR3 residues: CASSVLATDTQYF. The DNA of the CDR3 is TGTGCCAGCAGTGTACTAGCCACAGATACGCAGTATTTT.

The V gene is TRBV5-4, the J gene TRBJ2-5; the match to TRBD2 covers 11 bases. J lost 1 base, V lost 2 bases, and 1 base had no gene match. Germline V gene data show CDR1 as SGHNT and CDR2 as YYREEE (reference sequence). The CDR3 has 15 amino acids. The CDR3 region has the DNA TGTGCCAGCAGCTTACTAGCGGGGGTCCAAGAGACCCAGTACTTC. This translates into CASSLLAGVQETQYF.

The rearrangement uses TRBV12-3 or TRBV12-4 and TRBJ2-1, with 10 bases aligning to TRBD1. The CDR3 totals 14 residues. V lost 5 bases, J lost 6 bases, and 4 bases stayed unmatched. The CDR3 DNA reads as TGTGCCAGCAGTCGGGACAGGGGAGGCAATGAGCAGTTCTTC. Residues: CASSRDRGGNEQFF.